This entry lists 9 T cell receptor beta chains sequenced from one sample in a study of blood T cell repertoires in COVID-19. The table came from immunoSEQ multiplex PCR; TCRdb's copy has only in-frame clones and leaves some out. The sample carries 90,000 to 120,000 clones, more than 85% recorded once. Material: peripheral blood. The receptors derive from a human donor in a cohort sampled during active COVID-19.

A word on this clone: The junction differs from germline at one of its ends, possibly a read error. The chain carries TRBV7-9 and TRBJ1-2; possible D gene TRBD1, 5 bases. Germline CDR1 SEHNR, CDR2 FQNEAQ (reference sequence). The CDR3 covers 11 residues. CDR3 loop: CASSSLGGDAF. CDR3 nucleotide sequence: TGTGCCAGCAGCTCCCTCGGGGGTGACGCCTTC.

The V gene is TRBV5-8, the J gene TRBJ2-1; 7 bases fit TRBD1. Germline V CDR1 and CDR2: SGHTS, YDEGEE. Trimming at V came to 1 base and at J to 14 bases, leaving 6 bases not matched to a gene. CDR3 size: 12 residues. The CDR3 spells CASSLKPGQKFF. Written as DNA, the CDR3 is TGTGCCAGCAGCTTGAAACCGGGACAGAAGTTCTTC.

This chain joins TRBV7-9 and TRBJ2-2; 10 bases are shared with TRBD1. The CDR3 length is 16 residues. Germline CDR1 and CDR2: SEHNR and FQNEAQ (reference sequence). Trimming removed 4 bases from V and 2 bases from J; junction bases left unmatched: 4. The CDR3 region is CASSWWTGGNTGELFF. CDR3 nucleotide sequence: TGTGCCAGCAGCTGGTGGACAGGGGGAAACACCGGGGAGCTGTTTTTT.

As regards this clone: This same CDR3 is encoded by further DNA sequences in the sample. This chain uses TRBV7-9 with TRBJ1-3, with D uncertain. The length of the CDR3 is 13 residues. Trimming removed 1 base from V and 1 base from J, with 2 bases in between. Per germline, CDR1 SEHNR and CDR2 FQNEAQ (reference sequence). The CDR3 sequence: CASSLVSGNTIYF. DNA for the CDR3: TGTGCCAGCAGCTTAGTATCTGGAAACACCATATATTTT.

The chain combines TRBV18 with TRBJ2-7, with D possibly being TRBD2 (6 bases). Germline values: CDR1 KGHSH, CDR2 LQKENI. V lost 0 bases, J lost 2 bases, and 20 bases lay in between. The CDR3 has 18 amino acids. This CDR3 is CASSPPYTKGGGPYEQYF. As DNA, the CDR3 is TGTGCCAGCTCACCACCATACACGAAGGGAGGCGGGCCCTACGAGCAGTACTTC. Full variable domain (outside the CDR3, taken from reference TRBV18 and TRBJ2-7): NAGVMQNPRHLVRRRGQEARLRCSPMKGHSHVYWYRQLPEEGLKFMVYLQKENIIDESGMPKERFSAEFPKEGPSILRIQQVVRGDSAAYFCASSPPYTKGGGPYEQYFGPGTRLTVT.

V gene TRBV18 combines with J gene TRBJ2-3; D gene unclear. This CDR3 is 13 amino acids long. Germline V gene lookup returns CDR1 KGHSH and CDR2 LQKENI. With 3 bases removed from V and 2 bases from J, the gap between germline ends came to 6 bases. The CDR3 is CASSPPNTDTQYF. The CDR3 bases are TGTGCCAGCTCACCCCCAAACACAGATACGCAGTATTTT.

The chain's CDR3 is CASSSEVGEQYF. The DNA for the CDR3 is TGTGCCAGCAGCTCGGAGGTGGGGGAGCAGTACTTC. This chain connects TRBV11-2 to TRBJ2-7; tentative D call: TRBD2 (5 bases). V was shortened by 4 bases and J by 7 bases, with 11 bases between the two germline ends. Germline V CDR1 and CDR2: SGHAT, FQNNGV. This CDR3 comprises 12 residues.

This clone was detected only once. In the same sample, other DNA sequences code for this CDR3. The rearrangement uses TRBV28 and TRBJ1-1; the D is unclear. The germline V and J ends were trimmed by 6 bases and 12 bases, with 23 bases remaining between them. CDR1 is MDHEN, CDR2 SYDVKM, per germline. CDR3 length equals 14 residues. CDR3: CASSPRSTRSWSFF. CDR3 sequence (DNA): TGTGCCAGCAGCCCCAGAAGTACACGTTCGTGGTCTTTCTTT.

The chain is built from TRBV9 and TRBJ2-2, with 15 bases that match TRBD2. The CDR3 covers 18 residues. Germline V gene lookup returns CDR1 SGDLS and CDR2 YYNGEE. Trimming at V came to 3 bases and at J to 3 bases, leaving 6 bases not matched to a gene. The CDR3 spells CASSDGLAGGPDTGELFF. DNA for the CDR3: TGTGCCAGCAGCGATGGACTAGCGGGAGGGCCAGACACCGGGGAGCTGTTTTTT.